The 18 T cell receptor beta chains reported below all come from one sample, sequenced in a study of blood T cells in healthy people across ages. Then a second PCR, running roughly 7 to 11 cycles, was carried out with a sample-barcoded 5' primer and a J-beta primer mix. TCRdb fed the 5' RACE reads into MiXCR, producing one record per CDR3 protein. Altogether hundreds of thousands of distinct CDR3 sequences are present, 48% being singletons, with the ten largest covering about an eighth. Sequenced: blood. All receptors derive from a man aged 25 to 40 in good health.

V is TRBV29-1 and J is TRBJ1-4; TRBD1 aligns across 11 bases. The V segment lost 7 bases and the J segment 8 bases; nucleotides outside the gene matches: 6. CDR1 is SQVTM and CDR2 is ANQGSEA in the germline V gene. This CDR3 contains 13 residues. CDR3 sequence: CSAWTGGNEKLFF. The DNA of the CDR3 is TGCAGCGCCTGGACAGGGGGCAACGAAAAACTGTTTTTT. Full variable domain (missing parts from reference TRBV29-1 and TRBJ1-4): SAVISQKPSRDICQRGTSLTIQCQVDSQVTMMFWYRQQPGQSLTLIATANQGSEATYESGFVIDKFPISRPNLTFSTLTVSNMSPEDSSIYLCSAWTGGNEKLFFGSGTQLSVL.

J is TRBJ1-5 and V is TRBV29-1; D is uncertain. CDR3 length: 13 amino acids. V dropped 4 bases and J dropped 0 bases, with 7 bases sitting between them. The V gene's germline CDR1 is SQVTM and CDR2 ANQGSEA. In DNA form, the CDR3 reads TGCAGCGTTGGGGTTTATAGCAATCAGCCCCAGCATTTT. This sequence encodes CSVGVYSNQPQHF. Combining the CDR3 with reference TRBV29-1 and TRBJ1-5 gives the whole variable domain SAVISQKPSRDICQRGTSLTIQCQVDSQVTMMFWYRQQPGQSLTLIATANQGSEATYESGFVIDKFPISRPNLTFSTLTVSNMSPEDSSIYLCSVGVYSNQPQHFGDGTRLSIL.

CDR3 sequence reads: CASRGTSGGGREQFF. CDR3 DNA: TGTGCCAGCAGAGGTACTAGCGGGGGGGGGCGAGAGCAGTTCTTC. The genes are TRBV2 and TRBJ2-1; 13 nucleotides line up with TRBD2. V gave up 6 bases and J gave up 10 bases; unmatched junction bases: 9. CDR1 is SNHLY, CDR2 FYNNEI, per germline. The CDR3 length is 15 residues. Using reference TRBV2 and TRBJ2-1 for the parts outside the CDR3, the full variable domain is EPEVTQTPSHQVTQMGQEVILRCVPISNHLYFYWYRQILGQKVEFLVSFYNNEISEKSEIFDDQFSVERPDGSNFTLKIRSTKLEDSAMYFCASRGTSGGGREQFFGPGTRLTVL.

In this sample, this clonotype turned up a few times. The chain uses TRBV7-9 and TRBJ2-3; no reliable D call. The CDR3 consists of 17 residues. From germline, CDR1 is SEHNR and CDR2 FQNEAQ (reference sequence). V was trimmed by 2 bases and J by 2 bases, leaving 17 bases between them. CDR3 region: CASSLFGSNTNTDTQYF. The CDR3 DNA is TGTGCCAGCAGCTTATTTGGGTCCAACACCAACACAGATACGCAGTATTTT.

The V and J genes are TRBV11-2 and TRBJ2-1; possibly TRBD2 for D (5 bases). Germline-derived CDR1 and CDR2 are SGHAT and FQNNGV. V lost 0 bases and J 12 bases, leaving 15 bases between the germline ends. CDR3 length: 14 amino acids. The CDR3 protein is CASSLDRLGRGQFF. In nucleotides, the CDR3 is TGTGCCAGCAGCTTAGATCGATTAGGTCGGGGGCAGTTCTTC.

Details on this clonotype: Germline and junction disagree at one end, which may indicate a read error. V and J are TRBV7-2 and TRBJ2-3, with a tentative D call TRBD1 (5 bases). Looked up from germline, CDR1 is SGHTA and CDR2 is FQGNSA. The CDR3 is 16 amino acids. The CDR3 DNA reads TGTGCCAGCAGCTTAGAGGCGGCCTTTCTGACAGATACGCGGTATTTT. Translated: CASSLEAAFLTDTRYF.

The chain couples TRBV7-9 to TRBJ2-7, with 7 bases that match TRBD2. The CDR3 is 13 residues long. With V trimmed by 4 bases and J by 5 bases, 5 bases remained unmatched. In germline, CDR1 is SEHNR, CDR2 FQNEAQ (reference sequence). CDR3 DNA: TGTGCCAGCAGCTCCGGGGGGATCGACGAGCAGTACTTC. Amino acid sequence: CASSSGGIDEQYF. The whole variable domain, filled in from reference TRBV7-9 and TRBJ2-7, reads DTGVSQNPRHKITKRGQNVTFRCDPISEHNRLYWYRQTLGQGPEFLTYFQNEAQLEKSRLLSDRFSAERPKGSFSTLEIQRTEQGDSAMYLCASSSGGIDEQYFGPGTRLTVT.

This chain connects TRBV3-1 to TRBJ2-7; D assignment may be TRBD1 or TRBD2 (5 bases each). Looked up from germline, CDR1 is LGHDT and CDR2 is YNNKEL (reference sequence). Between the trimmed V and J ends, which lost 5 bases and 9 bases, there was a span of 20 bases. CDR3 length: 14 amino acids. CDR3 nucleotides: TGTGCCAGCAGCATAGCTACGGGGACCCAATGGCAGTACTTC. Translated: CASSIATGTQWQYF.

The chain joins TRBV9 to TRBJ2-7; D might be TRBD1 or TRBD2, each matching 5 bases. CDR1 is SGDLS, CDR2 YYNGEE, per germline. This CDR3 is 14 amino acids long. Trimming took 6 bases from V and 6 from J, leaving 19 bases between them. In nucleotides, the CDR3 is TGTGCCAGCACTAACCGGGACGGCTGCCGCGAGCAGTACTTC. The encoded protein is CASTNRDGCREQYF. The full variable domain, rest sourced from reference TRBV9 and TRBJ2-7, is DSGVTQTPKHLITATGQRVTLRCSPRSGDLSVYWYQQSLDQGLQFLIQYYNGEERAKGNILERFSAQQFPDLHSELNLSSLELGDSALYFCASTNRDGCREQYFGPGTRLTVT.

This clonotype was seen a handful of times. The V and J genes are TRBV25-1 and TRBJ2-7; the D call may be TRBD1 or TRBD2 (5 bases each). The CDR3 is 15 amino acids. CDR1 is MGHDK, CDR2 SYGVNS, per germline. With 2 bases removed from V and 4 bases from J, the gap between germline ends came to 15 bases. CDR3 loop: CASSEGGGGIYEQYF. The CDR3, as DNA: TGTGCCAGCAGTGAAGGTGGTGGGGGAATTTACGAGCAGTACTTC.

This clonotype was observed a few times. This rearrangement joins TRBV20-1 to TRBJ2-3; 10 bases are shared with TRBD2. After removal of 2 bases from V and 2 bases from J, the junction contained 1 base not matched to a gene. Germline-derived CDR1 and CDR2 are DFQATT and SNEGSKA (reference sequence). This CDR3 region has 14 residues. This CDR3 reads CSARTSGNTDTQYF. As DNA, the CDR3 is TGCAGTGCTAGAACTAGCGGGAACACAGATACGCAGTATTTT.

The chain carries TRBV7-2 and TRBJ2-5; D gene ambiguous. The J call may be in error: the DNA end matches TRBJ2-7 better. The germline CDR1 and CDR2 sequences are SGHTA and FQGNSA. The CDR3 sequence is 14 residues long. CDR3 nucleotides: TGTGCCAGCACCCAAGCTCCCGGCGGTTACGAGCAGTACTTC. It specifies CASTQAPGGYEQYF.

The chain couples TRBV12-3 or TRBV12-4 to TRBJ2-1, with no clear D. Between the trimmed V and J ends, which lost 3 bases and 9 bases, there was a span of 12 bases. CDR3 length: 13 amino acids. The CDR3: CASSFDRIGEQFF. CDR3 sequence (DNA): TGTGCCAGCAGTTTCGATAGGATTGGTGAGCAGTTCTTC.

The chain carries TRBV20-1 and TRBJ2-5; D gene ambiguous. V lost 4 bases and J lost 5, with 8 bases in between. Germline V gene sequence: CDR1 DFQATT, CDR2 SNEGSKA (reference sequence). There are 11 residues in the CDR3. This chain's CDR3 is CSATLIETQYF. In nucleotides, the CDR3 is TGCAGTGCTACGTTGATCGAGACCCAGTACTTC.

This chain links TRBV28 with TRBJ2-5, with 9 bases identical to TRBD1. The DNA end lines up better with TRBJ2-7; the J call may be wrong. The CDR3 has 14 residues. In germline, CDR1 is MDHEN, CDR2 SYDVKM. The CDR3 coding sequence is TGTGCCAGCAACACACCGGGACAGGGCTCCGAGCAGTACTTC. This gives the protein CASNTPGQGSEQYF.

CDR3 in DNA: TGTGCCACCAGTGACAGCGGACAGGGCGGGTACGAGCAGTACTTC. Amino acid sequence: CATSDSGQGGYEQYF. The chain joins TRBV24-1 to TRBJ2-7, with 8 bases identical to TRBD1. CDR1 KGHDR and CDR2 SFDVKD come from the germline V gene. With 4 bases clipped from V and 4 bases from J, the junction kept 8 bases outside the gene matches. CDR3 length: 15 residues.

The sample holds a few counts of this clonotype. The chain combines TRBV12-3 or TRBV12-4 with TRBJ2-5, with a possible D match to TRBD2 (6 bases). The V end lost 3 bases, the J end lost 11 bases, and 19 bases lay between the germline ends. The length of the CDR3 is 14 residues. For the CDR3, the DNA is TGTGCCAGCAGTTTTGGGGTCATTTGGGGGGAGCAGTACTTC. Protein product: CASSFGVIWGEQYF.

The chain carries TRBV3-1 and TRBJ2-5, with TRBD2 matching over 7 bases. Unmatched junction bases numbered 7, after V lost 0 bases and J lost 0 bases. Germline V gene data show CDR1 as LGHDT and CDR2 as YNNKEL (reference sequence). CDR3 size: 17 residues. The CDR3 sequence: CASSQEWGEGDQETQYF. CDR3 DNA sequence: TGTGCCAGCAGCCAAGAGTGGGGGGAGGGCGACCAAGAGACCCAGTACTTC.